This T cell receptor beta chain was identified in a study of cytomegalovirus exposure and HLA in healthy donors. The PCR was carried out with 60 Vbeta primers and 13 Jbeta primers. Some clones are missing from TCRdb's copy, which holds only in-frame ones; the method was immunoSEQ multiplex PCR. The sample records some 100,000 clones, 74% being singletons. Trimming at V came to 2 bases and at J to 5 bases, leaving 14 bases not matched to a gene. Germline CDR1 and CDR2: LGHNA and YNFKEQ. This CDR3 is 18 amino acids long. Study results and caveats: Accurate prediction of most subjects' HLA-A and HLA-B alleles from TCR beta sequences was reported.

There are a few counts of this clone. Its target is unknown. The clonotype originates from a woman aged 45-65 years in good health and CMV-seropositive. This sequence joins TRBV4-2 and TRBJ2-3, with 9 bases identical to TRBD2. The material sequenced was PBMCs. CDR3 in amino acids: CASSQSLQRRGGEDTQYF. The CDR3 DNA reads as TGTGCCAGCAGCCAAAGCCTGCAGCGGCGGGGGGGAGAAGATACGCAGTATTTT.